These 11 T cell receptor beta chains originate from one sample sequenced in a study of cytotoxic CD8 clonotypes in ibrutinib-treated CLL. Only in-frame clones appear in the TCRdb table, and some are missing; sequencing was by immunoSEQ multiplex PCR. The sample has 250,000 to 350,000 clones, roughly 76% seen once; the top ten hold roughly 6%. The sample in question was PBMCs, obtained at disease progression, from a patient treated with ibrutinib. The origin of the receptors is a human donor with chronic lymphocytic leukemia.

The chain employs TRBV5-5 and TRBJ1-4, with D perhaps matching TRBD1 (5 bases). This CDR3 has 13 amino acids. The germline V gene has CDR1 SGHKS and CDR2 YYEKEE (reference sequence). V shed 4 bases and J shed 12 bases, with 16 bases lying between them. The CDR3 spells CASSNRRGEELFF. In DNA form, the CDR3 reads TGTGCCAGCAGCAACCGACGGGGCGAGGAACTGTTTTTT.

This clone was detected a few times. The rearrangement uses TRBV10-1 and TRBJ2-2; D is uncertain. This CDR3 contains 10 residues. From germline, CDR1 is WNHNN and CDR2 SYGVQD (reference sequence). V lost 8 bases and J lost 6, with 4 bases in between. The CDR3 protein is CASGAGELFF. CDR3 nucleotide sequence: TGCGCCAGCGGAGCCGGGGAGCTGTTTTTT.

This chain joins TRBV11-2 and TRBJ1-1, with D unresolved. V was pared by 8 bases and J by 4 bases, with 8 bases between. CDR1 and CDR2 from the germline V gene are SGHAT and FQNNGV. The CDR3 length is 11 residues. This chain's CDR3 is CASLKGTEAFF. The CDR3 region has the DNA TGTGCCAGCCTGAAAGGCACTGAAGCTTTCTTT.

CDR3: CASSLVGMETQYF. The CDR3 coding sequence is TGTGCCAGCAGCTTGGTAGGGATGGAGACCCAGTACTTC. This chain connects TRBV7-2 to TRBJ2-5; D is uncertain. V was shortened by 3 bases and J by 5 bases, with 10 bases between the two germline ends. The CDR3 extends over 13 amino acids. Per germline, CDR1 SGHTA and CDR2 FQGNSA. The full variable domain, completed using reference TRBV7-2 and TRBJ2-5, is GAGVSQSPSNKVTEKGKDVELRCDPISGHTALYWYRQSLGQGLEFLIYFQGNSAPDKSGLPSDRFSAERTGGSVSTLTIQRTQQEDSAVYLCASSLVGMETQYFGPGTRLLVL.

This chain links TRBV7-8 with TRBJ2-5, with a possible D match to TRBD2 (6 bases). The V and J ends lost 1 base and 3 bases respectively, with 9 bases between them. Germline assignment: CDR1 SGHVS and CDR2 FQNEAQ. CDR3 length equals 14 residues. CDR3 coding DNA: TGTGCCAGCAGCTTAGGGTCGGGGGAAGAGACCCAGTACTTC. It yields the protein CASSLGSGEETQYF.

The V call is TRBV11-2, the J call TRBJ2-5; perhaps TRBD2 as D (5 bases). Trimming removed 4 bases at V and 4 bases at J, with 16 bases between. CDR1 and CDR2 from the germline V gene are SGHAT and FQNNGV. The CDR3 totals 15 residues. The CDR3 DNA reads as TGTGCCAGCAGCTCCCCACGGGGTAGGGCAGAGACCCAGTACTTC. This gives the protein CASSSPRGRAETQYF.

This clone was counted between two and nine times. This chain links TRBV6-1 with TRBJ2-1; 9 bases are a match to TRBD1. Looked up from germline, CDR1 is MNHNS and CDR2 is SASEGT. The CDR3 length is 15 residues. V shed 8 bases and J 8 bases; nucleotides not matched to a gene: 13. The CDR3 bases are TGTGCCAGCCGGTCTTGGACAGGGGTTCTGTATGAGCAGTTCTTC. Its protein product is CASRSWTGVLYEQFF.

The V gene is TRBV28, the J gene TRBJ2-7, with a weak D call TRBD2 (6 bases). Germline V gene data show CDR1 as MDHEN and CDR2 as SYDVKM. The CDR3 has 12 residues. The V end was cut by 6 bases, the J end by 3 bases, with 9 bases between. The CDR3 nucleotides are TGTGCCAGCAGGGGAGCGGGCTACGAGCAGTACTTC. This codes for CASRGAGYEQYF.

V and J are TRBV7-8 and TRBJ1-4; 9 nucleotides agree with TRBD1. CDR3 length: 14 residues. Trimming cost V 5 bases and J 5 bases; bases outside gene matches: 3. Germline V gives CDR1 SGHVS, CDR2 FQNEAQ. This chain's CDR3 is CASSNRGPNEKLFF. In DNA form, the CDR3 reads TGTGCCAGCAGCAACAGGGGGCCCAATGAAAAACTGTTTTTT.

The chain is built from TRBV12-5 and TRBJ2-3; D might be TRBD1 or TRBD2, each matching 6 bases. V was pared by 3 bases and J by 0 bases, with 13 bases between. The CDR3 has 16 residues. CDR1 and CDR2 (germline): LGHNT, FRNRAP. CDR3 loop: CASGFMEGTSTDTQYF. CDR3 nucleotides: TGTGCTAGTGGTTTTATGGAGGGGACAAGCACAGATACGCAGTATTTT. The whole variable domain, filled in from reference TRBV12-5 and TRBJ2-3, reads DARVTQTPRHKVTEMGQEVTMRCQPILGHNTVFWYRQTMMQGLELLAYFRNRAPLDDSGMPKDRFSAEMPDATLATLKIQPSEPRDSAVYFCASGFMEGTSTDTQYFGPGTRLTVL.

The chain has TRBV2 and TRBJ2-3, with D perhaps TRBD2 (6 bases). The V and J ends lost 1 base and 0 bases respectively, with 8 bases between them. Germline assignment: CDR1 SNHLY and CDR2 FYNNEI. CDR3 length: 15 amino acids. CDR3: CASSEGGTSTDTQYF. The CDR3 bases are TGTGCCAGCAGTGAAGGGGGGACTAGCACAGATACGCAGTATTTT.